The 16 T cell receptor beta chains below all came from one sample that was sequenced in a study of blood T cell repertoires in COVID-19. Profiling relied on immunoSEQ multiplex PCR, and the TCRdb table lists in-frame clones only, not all of them. The sample holds 400,000 to 550,000 clones, about 85% seen once. What was sequenced was PBMCs or T cells enriched from blood (not recorded which). The receptors come from a woman aged 18-29 years with acute COVID-19.

V usage is TRBV11-2 and J usage is TRBJ2-7; weak D call: TRBD2 (5 bases). V gave up 1 base and J gave up 3 bases, with 13 bases separating them. CDR1 SGHAT and CDR2 FQNNGV come from the germline V gene. This CDR3 has 15 residues. The CDR3 spells CASSLGRGSDYEQYF. Here the CDR3 DNA reads TGTGCCAGCAGCTTAGGCCGGGGTTCGGACTACGAGCAGTACTTC.

With regard to this clone: Other nucleotide sequences from this sample produce the same CDR3. For the CDR3, the DNA is TGTGCCAGCAGCTTAGAGGGCAGGGTTAGCAATCAGCCCCAGCATTTT. Its protein is CASSLEGRVSNQPQHF. The chain has TRBV7-8 and TRBJ1-5, with TRBD1 as a possible D gene (5 bases). The length of the CDR3 is 16 residues. Germline V gene sequence: CDR1 SGHVS, CDR2 FQNEAQ. Trimming removed 1 base from V and 0 bases from J, with 10 bases in between.

CDR3 residues: CATSGGDRGMNTEAFF. The CDR3 bases are TGTGCCACCAGTGGGGGGGACAGGGGTATGAACACTGAAGCTTTCTTT. The V call is TRBV24-1, the J call TRBJ1-1; the match to TRBD1 covers 10 bases. V was clipped by 5 bases and J by 0 bases; unmatched bases: 5. Germline V gene lookup returns CDR1 KGHDR and CDR2 SFDVKD. This CDR3 is 16 amino acids long.

The CDR3 here is CATGGETQPQHF. The CDR3 nucleotides are TGTGCCACCGGTGGGGAGACTCAGCCCCAGCATTTT. The rearrangement links TRBV15 to TRBJ1-5; no clear D gene. Germline CDR1 is LNHNV and CDR2 is YYDKDF (reference sequence). The CDR3 length is 12 residues. The V end was cut by 8 bases, the J end by 6 bases, with 11 bases between. The full variable domain, its missing parts supplied by reference TRBV15 and TRBJ1-5, is DAMVIQNPRYQVTQFGKPVTLSCSQTLNHNVMYWYQQKSSQAPKLLFHYYDKDFNNEADTPDNFQSRRPNTSFCFLDIRSPGLGDTAMYLCATGGETQPQHFGDGTRLSIL.

This chain connects TRBV5-4 to TRBJ1-1, with D tentatively TRBD1 (6 bases). V was clipped by 7 bases and J by 5 bases, with 24 bases between them. The CDR3 runs 16 residues. Germline V lookup: CDR1 SGHNT, CDR2 YYREEE (reference sequence). CDR3 in DNA: TGTGCCAGCTGCGTTTGGGGCAGGGGCTCTGGAACTGAAGCTTTCTTT. Translating it yields CASCVWGRGSGTEAFF.

CDR3 sequence (DNA): TGTGCCAGCAGCGTTTCAGGAGGGGACACTGAAGCTTTCTTT. Amino acids: CASSVSGGDTEAFF. V usage is TRBV11-2 and J usage is TRBJ1-1, with D maybe TRBD1 (5 bases). There are 14 residues in the CDR3. The V gene lost 5 bases and the J gene lost 3 bases, with 13 bases spanning the gap. In germline, CDR1 is SGHAT, CDR2 FQNNGV.

The chain couples TRBV7-8 to TRBJ2-1; D possibly corresponds to TRBD1 (6 bases). The CDR3 runs 16 residues. Germline V lookup: CDR1 SGHVS, CDR2 FQNEAQ. Trimming removed 6 bases from V and 5 bases from J, with 20 bases in between. In DNA form, the CDR3 reads TGTGCCAGCAGGGTAGGTCCAGGGGAAAGTAACAATGAGCAGTTCTTC. Residues: CASRVGPGESNNEQFF.

V gene TRBV7-4 combines with J gene TRBJ1-2; 8 bases fit TRBD1. This CDR3 is 13 amino acids long. Unmatched junction bases numbered 6, after V lost 5 bases and J lost 7 bases. Germline CDR1 reads SGHVT; CDR2 reads SQSDAQ. The CDR3 reads CASSPQDRAGYTF. DNA for the CDR3: TGTGCCAGCAGCCCCCAGGACAGGGCTGGCTACACCTTC.

The genes are TRBV5-6 and TRBJ1-2; weak D call: TRBD1 (5 bases). This CDR3 contains 13 residues. Trimming left V 0 bases short and J 5 bases short, with 8 bases between. Germline assignment: CDR1 SGHDT and CDR2 YYEEEE. The DNA for the CDR3 is TGTGCCAGCAGCTTGGGGGGCGGTTATGGCTACACCTTC. This encodes CASSLGGGYGYTF.

This rearrangement joins TRBV6-5 to TRBJ1-2, with a possible D match to TRBD1 (5 bases). The germline CDR1 and CDR2 sequences are MNHEY and SVGAGI. V was trimmed by 4 bases and J by 5 bases, leaving 17 bases between them. This CDR3 has 15 residues. The CDR3 bases are TGTGCCAGCAGTTCACCAGGGATTGTAGGGTATGGCTACACCTTC. It encodes CASSSPGIVGYGYTF.

This chain's CDR3 is CASSLSWRGSDTQYF. Here the CDR3 DNA reads TGTGCCAGCAGCTTAAGTTGGCGGGGCTCAGATACGCAGTATTTT. This sequence joins TRBV7-3 and TRBJ2-3; maybe TRBD2 (6 bases). The CDR3 has 15 amino acids. The V end was cut by 1 base, the J end by 4 bases, with 12 bases between. Germline V gene lookup returns CDR1 SGHTA and CDR2 FQGTGA. Based on the CDR3 plus reference TRBV7-3 and TRBJ2-3, the full variable domain is GAGVSQTPSNKVTEKGKYVELRCDPISGHTALYWYRQSLGQGPEFLIYFQGTGAADDSGLPNDRFFAVRPEGSVSTLKIQRTERGDSAVYLCASSLSWRGSDTQYFGPGTRLTVL.

This rearrangement joins TRBV5-6 to TRBJ1-1, with D perhaps TRBD1 (6 bases). CDR3 length: 14 residues. Germline V gene data show CDR1 as SGHDT and CDR2 as YYEEEE. V was shortened by 2 bases and J by 1 base, with 9 bases between the two germline ends. The CDR3 loop is CASSFPDRNTEAFF. The CDR3, as DNA: TGTGCCAGCAGCTTTCCGGACAGGAACACTGAAGCTTTCTTT.

The chain uses TRBV10-3 and TRBJ1-2; 10 bases line up with TRBD1. Germline V CDR1 and CDR2: ENHRY, SYGVKD. J gave up 4 bases and V 5 bases, and 10 bases lay outside the gene matches. The CDR3 runs to 16 residues. CDR3 protein: CAISPGTGVFGYGYTF. CDR3 DNA: TGTGCCATCAGTCCCGGGACAGGGGTTTTCGGCTATGGCTACACCTTC.

V gene TRBV9 combines with J gene TRBJ2-5; a weak D match, TRBD2 (7 bases). This CDR3 comprises 16 residues. V lost 3 bases, J lost 2 bases, and 17 bases lay in between. Germline assignment: CDR1 SGDLS and CDR2 YYNGEE. The CDR3 sequence: CASSAGDKAGQETQYF. The CDR3 DNA reads as TGTGCCAGCAGCGCTGGGGACAAAGCGGGGCAAGAGACCCAGTACTTC.

The V and J genes are TRBV10-1 and TRBJ2-3; 8 nucleotides align to TRBD1. V trimming: 0 bases; J trimming: 1 base; junction bases outside the gene matches: 6. The CDR3 extends over 17 amino acids. In germline, CDR1 is WNHNN, CDR2 SYGVQD (reference sequence). CDR3 DNA: TGCGCCAGCAGTGAGTCCTGGGGACAGGAGGGCACAGATACGCAGTATTTT. Its translation is CASSESWGQEGTDTQYF.

The rearrangement joins TRBV11-2 to TRBJ1-2; TRBD1 agrees at 7 bases. CDR3 length: 14 residues. The trim removed 5 bases at V and 2 bases at J, leaving 5 bases unmatched. CDR1 is SGHAT and CDR2 is FQNNGV in the germline V gene. This CDR3 reads CASSPMDRNYGYTF. For the CDR3, the DNA is TGTGCCAGCAGCCCCATGGACAGGAACTATGGCTACACCTTC.